This T cell receptor beta chain was documented in a study of cytomegalovirus exposure and HLA in healthy donors. Background on the study: HLA-typed donors contributed approximately 86 million unique TCRs, which were held in an early data release. Broader study findings: Clonal expansion was found to be greater in HLA-associated TCR beta chains than in equally common others in a later analysis. It was reported that the classifier diagnosed cytomegalovirus status with high specificity and sensitivity in both the original and validation cohorts. 150 to 200 TCR beta chains were listed as cytomegalovirus-associated.

The PCR made use of 60 Vbeta and 13 Jbeta primers. Clones were sequenced by immunoSEQ multiplex PCR, and TCRdb holds only the in-frame ones, with some missing. The sample has around 150,000 clones; about 75% are singletons. V was pared by 5 bases and J by 7 bases, with 8 bases of the junction left unmatched. Germline values: CDR1 SNHLY, CDR2 FYNNEI. The CDR3 sequence is 14 residues long. Comment on this clone: No antigen is known for it.

This clonotype originated in a woman aged 50 to 60 in good health and CMV-seropositive. The sample consisted of PBMCs. V and J are TRBV2 and TRBJ1-5; 7 nucleotides line up with TRBD1. Here the CDR3 reads CASSPQGRPQPQHF. The CDR3, as DNA: TGTGCCAGCAGTCCACAGGGGCGTCCCCAGCCCCAGCATTTT.